The 26 T cell receptor beta chains below were found in one sample sequenced in a study of CD8+ T cells in alopecia areata. Following RNA extraction, reverse transcription yielded cDNA that acted as the sequencing template. Here immunoSEQ multiplex PCR was the method, and the copy in TCRdb shows in-frame clones only, minus some. Among 100,000 to 150,000 clones listed, around 60% were seen once. Stated treatment: oral pan-JAK inhibitor, 5-10 mg twice daily. The material was CD4+ T cells sorted from blood, obtained at week 4, from a patient treated with tofacitinib. Receptors originate from a human donor with alopecia areata.

CDR3 in DNA: TGTGCCAGCAGCTTAAGTAGGCCAGGGGATGGAGAGACCCAGTACTTC. Residues: CASSLSRPGDGETQYF. The chain employs TRBV7-6 and TRBJ2-5; D possibly corresponds to TRBD1 (6 bases). The V end lost 2 bases, the J end lost 4 bases, and 17 bases lay between the germline ends. Germline CDR1 and CDR2: SGHVS and FNYEAQ. The CDR3 extends over 16 amino acids.

This chain connects TRBV5-8 to TRBJ2-3; 15 positions agree with TRBD2. This CDR3 has 19 residues. J gave up 5 bases and V 5 bases, and 15 bases lay outside the gene matches. Germline V gives CDR1 SGHTS, CDR2 YDEGEE. This chain's CDR3 is CASSSGLAGGTPSGDTQYF. CDR3 DNA sequence: TGTGCCAGCAGTTCAGGACTAGCGGGAGGGACCCCGTCGGGAGATACGCAGTATTTT.

The chain links TRBV28 to TRBJ2-6; no clear D. The CDR3 covers 14 residues. Germline-derived CDR1 and CDR2 are MDHEN and SYDVKM. Deletions cut 8 bases from V and 0 bases from J, with 8 bases between. Here the CDR3 DNA reads TGTGCCAGCGGATACAGCTCTGGGGCCAACGTCCTGACTTTC. Protein product: CASGYSSGANVLTF.

The chain employs TRBV29-1 and TRBJ2-1; D gene unclear. V lost 4 bases, J lost 4 bases, and 11 bases lay in between. CDR1 is SQVTM, CDR2 ANQGSEA, per germline. This CDR3 is built from 13 residues. CDR3 amino acids: CSVALLRYNEQFF. Here the CDR3 DNA reads TGCAGCGTTGCTTTACTGCGGTACAATGAGCAGTTCTTC.

This chain uses TRBV29-1 with TRBJ2-5; TRBD2 aligns across 7 bases. The V gene's germline CDR1 is SQVTM and CDR2 ANQGSEA. The CDR3 extends over 13 amino acids. J was trimmed by 5 bases and V by 7 bases; bases with no gene match: 10. This chain's CDR3 is CSGGRALEETQYF. The CDR3 DNA sequence: TGCAGCGGGGGGAGGGCGTTAGAGGAGACCCAGTACTTC.

The chain uses TRBV10-3 and TRBJ1-2; D is unresolved. The CDR3 consists of 14 residues. The V end lost 0 bases, the J end lost 0 bases, and 5 bases lay between the germline ends. CDR1 and CDR2 from the germline V gene are ENHRY and SYGVKD. This CDR3 is CAISESSANYGYTF. The DNA for the CDR3 is TGTGCCATCAGTGAGTCGTCGGCTAACTATGGCTACACCTTC.

The DNA of the CDR3 is TGCGCCAGCAGCTTGGTGCCAGGGGATGAAAAACTGTTTTTT. Translation: CASSLVPGDEKLFF. The genes are TRBV5-1 and TRBJ1-4; a weak D match, TRBD1 (6 bases). V was trimmed by 0 bases and J by 6 bases, leaving 9 bases between them. CDR1 and CDR2 from the germline V gene are SGHRS and YFSETQ. The CDR3 is 14 residues long.

This sequence joins TRBV11-3 and TRBJ2-5; 9 positions match TRBD2. CDR1 and CDR2 (germline): SGHNT, YENEEA. The CDR3 spans 15 residues. V lost 5 bases, J lost 5 bases, and 9 bases stayed unmatched. The CDR3 DNA is TGTGCCAGCAGCCCCGGAGCGGGGGGTTACGAGACCCAGTACTTC. Translated: CASSPGAGGYETQYF.

This clone appeared once. V gene TRBV30 combines with J gene TRBJ2-3; the match to TRBD2 covers 8 bases. V was clipped by 0 bases and J by 5 bases; unmatched bases: 1. The CDR3 runs to 13 residues. Germline assignment: CDR1 GTSNPN and CDR2 SVGIG (reference sequence). The CDR3 DNA is TGTGCCTGGAGTGTACTAGCGGAAGATACGCAGTATTTT. As protein: CAWSVLAEDTQYF.

J is TRBJ1-2 and V is TRBV5-6; D unclear. Between the trimmed V and J ends, which lost 0 bases and 4 bases, there was a span of 7 bases. Germline values: CDR1 SGHDT, CDR2 YYEEEE. The CDR3 is 13 amino acids. Here the CDR3 DNA reads TGTGCCAGCAGCTTGGTACAATCCTATGGCTACACCTTC. It translates to CASSLVQSYGYTF.

The rearrangement links TRBV5-6 to TRBJ2-7, with D perhaps being TRBD1 or TRBD2 (5 bases each). Trimming removed 4 bases from V and 5 bases from J, with 19 bases in between. The CDR3 totals 15 residues. CDR1 and CDR2 from the germline V gene are SGHDT and YYEEEE. Here the CDR3 reads CASSLPGRGPDEQYF. CDR3 DNA sequence: TGTGCCAGCAGCCTACCCGGTCGGGGACCTGACGAGCAGTACTTC. Full variable domain (remainder filled in from reference TRBV5-6 and TRBJ2-7): DAGVTQSPTHLIKTRGQQVTLRCSPKSGHDTVSWYQQALGQGPQFIFQYYEEEERQRGNFPDRFSGHQFPNYSSELNVNALLLGDSALYLCASSLPGRGPDEQYFGPGTRLTVT.

This clone was detected a few times. The V and J genes are TRBV7-2 and TRBJ2-7, with D perhaps TRBD1 or TRBD2 (7 bases each). The germline CDR1 and CDR2 sequences are SGHTA and FQGNSA. Trimming took 0 bases from V and 1 from J, leaving 13 bases between them. This CDR3 is built from 16 residues. This CDR3 is CASSLATAGQSYEQYF. CDR3 DNA sequence: TGTGCCAGCAGCTTAGCGACAGCGGGACAGTCCTACGAGCAGTACTTC.

This clone was found a few times. This chain joins TRBV7-2 and TRBJ2-1; D may be TRBD1 or TRBD2 (5 bases each). In germline, CDR1 is SGHTA, CDR2 FQGNSA. CDR3 length: 17 amino acids. V lost 3 bases to trimming and J lost 7 bases, with 22 bases between them. CDR3 residues: CASSLSTFSGAKNEQFF. The CDR3 DNA follows: TGTGCCAGCAGCTTGTCGACCTTTTCCGGGGCTAAAAATGAGCAGTTCTTC.

The V and J genes are TRBV27 and TRBJ1-5, with TRBD1 matching 10 bases. The junction had 6 bases not matched to a gene; V was cut back by 6 bases and J by 7 bases. The germline CDR1 and CDR2 sequences are MNHEY and SMNVEV (reference sequence). The CDR3 runs 14 residues. The CDR3 sequence is CASRQTGGMQPQHF. CDR3 sequence (DNA): TGTGCCAGCAGGCAGACAGGGGGCATGCAGCCCCAGCATTTT.

The chain's CDR3 is CASRKQTHPYEQYF. The CDR3 nucleotides read TGTGCCAGCAGGAAACAGACGCACCCCTACGAGCAGTACTTC. J is TRBJ2-7 and V is TRBV6-1; D uncertain. Trimming removed 6 bases at V and 2 bases at J, with 14 bases between. CDR3 length equals 14 residues. Germline lookup yields CDR1 MNHNS and CDR2 SASEGT.

This clone was detected only a few times. DNA for the CDR3: TGCAGCGTTCGGACTAGTGCAGAGACCCAGTACTTC. It translates to CSVRTSAETQYF. V and J are TRBV29-1 and TRBJ2-5; the match to TRBD2 covers 7 bases. CDR3 length: 12 residues. The V and J ends lost 5 bases and 4 bases, in that order; junction bases with no gene match: 4. Germline CDR1 SQVTM, CDR2 ANQGSEA. The whole variable domain, remainder taken from reference TRBV29-1 and TRBJ2-5, is SAVISQKPSRDICQRGTSLTIQCQVDSQVTMMFWYRQQPGQSLTLIATANQGSEATYESGFVIDKFPISRPNLTFSTLTVSNMSPEDSSIYLCSVRTSAETQYFGPGTRLLVL.

This rearrangement joins TRBV5-6 to TRBJ1-6; the D is unclear. From germline, CDR1 is SGHDT and CDR2 YYEEEE. The CDR3 runs to 13 residues. V lost 5 bases and J 6 bases, leaving 9 bases between the germline ends. The chain's CDR3 is CASSNEFNSPLHF. CDR3 nucleotide sequence: TGTGCCAGCAGTAACGAATTTAATTCACCCCTCCACTTT.

Here the CDR3 reads CASRPPGSSYNEQFF. The DNA of the CDR3 is TGTGCCAGCAGGCCGCCGGGATCATCTTACAATGAGCAGTTCTTC. The chain recombines TRBV27 with TRBJ2-1; possibly TRBD2 for D (5 bases). The germline V gene has CDR1 MNHEY and CDR2 SMNVEV (reference sequence). Trimming stripped 6 bases from V and 4 bases from J, with 16 bases between. The CDR3 has 15 amino acids.

Here the CDR3 reads CASSGPGGEETQYF. In DNA form, the CDR3 reads TGTGCCAGCAGCGGGCCGGGGGGCGAAGAGACCCAGTACTTC. The chain is built from TRBV2 and TRBJ2-5; D perhaps matches TRBD2 (7 bases). V was shortened by 6 bases and J by 3 bases, with 14 bases between the two germline ends. Per germline, CDR1 SNHLY and CDR2 FYNNEI. The CDR3 loop spans 14 amino acids.

Here the CDR3 reads CASSSEGAGELFF. In DNA, the CDR3 is TGTGCCAGCAGTTCAGAGGGGGCCGGGGAGCTGTTTTTT. This sequence joins TRBV2 and TRBJ2-2, with D possibly matching TRBD1 (6 bases). CDR3 length equals 13 residues. Per germline, CDR1 SNHLY and CDR2 FYNNEI. Trimming left V 5 bases short and J 6 bases short, with 10 bases between.

CDR3 region: CASSLGGHTDSYEQYF. CDR3 nucleotides: TGTGCCAGCAGCTTAGGCGGTCACACAGACTCCTACGAGCAGTACTTC. The V call is TRBV7-6, the J call TRBJ2-7; D uncertain. Between the trimmed V and J ends, which lost 1 base and 0 bases, there was a span of 13 bases. The CDR3 loop spans 16 amino acids. The germline CDR1 and CDR2 sequences are SGHVS and FNYEAQ.

This rearrangement joins TRBV25-1 to TRBJ2-7; D gene uncertain. V dropped 5 bases and J dropped 3 bases, with 11 bases sitting between them. CDR3 length: 13 amino acids. The V gene's germline CDR1 is MGHDK and CDR2 SYGVNS. CDR3 coding DNA: TGTGCCAGCAGTCCCGACGACCGCTACGAGCAGTACTTC. It translates to CASSPDDRYEQYF.

The genes are TRBV4-3 and TRBJ1-2; TRBD1 agrees at 9 bases. CDR3 length: 15 residues. With V trimmed by 0 bases and J by 8 bases, 7 bases remained unmatched. Germline lookup yields CDR1 LGHNA and CDR2 YSLEER. CDR3 sequence: CASSQDGTGFRGYTF. The CDR3 bases are TGCGCCAGCAGCCAAGATGGGACAGGGTTTCGGGGCTACACCTTC.

The gene calls are TRBV4-3 and TRBJ1-2; no firm D call. The CDR3 consists of 13 residues. Germline CDR1 reads LGHNA; CDR2 reads YSLEER. Trimming removed 4 bases at V and 3 bases at J, with 9 bases between. CDR3 coding DNA: TGCGCCAGCAGCCTCCGGGGAGACTATGGCTACACCTTC. Amino acid sequence: CASSLRGDYGYTF.

The chain recombines TRBV9 with TRBJ2-7; 10 bases map to TRBD2. The length of the CDR3 is 16 residues. Losses at the gene ends were 0 bases for V and 7 bases for J; bases not matched to a gene: 10. Germline-derived CDR1 and CDR2 are SGDLS and YYNGEE. Here the CDR3 reads CASSVGQRGGRGEQYF. Written as DNA, the CDR3 is TGTGCCAGCAGCGTAGGGCAGCGGGGGGGCCGAGGGGAGCAGTACTTC.

The chain employs TRBV7-3 and TRBJ2-3; the match to TRBD2 covers 8 bases. Per germline, CDR1 SGHTA and CDR2 FQGTGA. The junction had 12 bases not matched to a gene; V was cut back by 5 bases and J by 5 bases. This CDR3 spans 16 amino acids. The chain's CDR3 is CASSLVGGGPEDTQYF. DNA of the CDR3: TGTGCCAGCAGCCTCGTCGGCGGGGGGCCGGAAGATACGCAGTATTTT.